The present T cell receptor beta chain was sequenced within a study of cytomegalovirus exposure and HLA in healthy donors. For the study at large: HLA-typed donors were the source of around 87 million unique TCRs, which an early data release held.

Germline assignment: CDR1 MNHEY and CDR2 SMNVEV (reference sequence). CDR3 size: 16 residues. V was clipped by 3 bases and J by 7 bases; unmatched bases: 11. The donors were healthy bone marrow donors. Sampled while nominally healthy, donors likely had unrecorded immune exposures. 60 Vbeta and 13 Jbeta primers were used in PCR. As processed by the authors: Unique TCR beta chains totaled roughly 80 million in a later count, with roughly 10 million of them shared. The method was immunoSEQ multiplex PCR; TCRdb's version includes in-frame clones alone and lacks a portion of them. V and J calls and clone size are those listed in that table; D and trimming were worked out from the DNA. The sample lists about 190,000 clones, about 77% seen once, with approximately 2.1% in the top ten.

The V call is TRBV27, the J call TRBJ1-5; 8 bases map to TRBD1. The sequence derives from a woman aged 25 to 39 in good health and CMV-seropositive. Material for sequencing was PBMCs. The CDR3 DNA is TGTGCCAGCAGTTTTTGGACAGGGCTCGAAAGGCAGCCCCAGCATTTT. It translates to CASSFWTGLERQPQHF.